This TCR beta chain is from a study of blood T cell repertoires in COVID-19 (dated by TCRdb to about 2020). Notes on the research overall: The collaborator samples originated in the United States, Italy and Spain and spanned the acute and convalescent phases of COVID-19. Sample metadata almost always included a de-identified subject ID, COVID-19 status, age in years and sex. The material from the prospective study consisted of cDNA or gDNA derived from T cells, B-cell-depleted T cells, or PBMCs. Where available, HLA class I and class II types were obtained from metadata supplied by the sample provider rather than from assay-based typing. The dataset comprised deeply sampled blood TCRbeta repertoires from subjects exposed to, actively infected with, or recovered from COVID-19. The repertoires were made available in a free public database intended to serve as a resource for research on the immune response to SARS-CoV-2. Samples came from the ongoing ImmuneRACE study (first 160 participants) plus 1,254 subjects from 6 global collaborators.

The immunoSEQ Assay, a bias-controlled multiplex PCR, was used to amplify TCRbeta CDR3 regions from genomic DNA. On the study's bioinformatics: Nucleated cell counts per sample were estimated from amplification of reference gene primers within the assay. To quantify the absolute abundance of each unique TCRbeta CDR3 rearrangement, sequence reads were collapsed and filtered. For each sample, productive Simpson clonality was calculated as the square root of Simpson's diversity index across productive rearrangements. TCRdb's version of the immuneACCESS table is confined to in-frame rearrangements and falls short of the full clone set. An unresolved V gene accounts for under half of the shortfall where checked; the remainder is of unknown origin. The V and J calls and the clone size are those of that table, but D and trimming were determined from the DNA. In all, the sample holds approximately 250,000 clones, and 80% to 90% of those were seen once. The ten largest account for approximately 4.3% of the sample.

Remarks on this clone: Its recognized antigen is unknown. Base qualities are not recorded, but no much larger clone differs from it by a single base.

Study-level results and caveats: How much clinical and demographic metadata was included differed by source and by participant, and the metadata was provided uncurated.

Participants in the prospective study were aged roughly 18 to 100 years, lived in 20 to 30 United States geographic areas, and enrolled through a virtual design. In the prospective study, cohorts were assigned on the basis of participant-reported clinical history obtained from a screening survey and a study questionnaire. In the prospective study, whole blood, serum and a nasopharyngeal or oropharyngeal swab were collected from each participant by mobile phlebotomists. Over a 2-month period, participants in the prospective study had the option of providing additional blood draws and questionnaires. Before DNA extraction, prospective study blood samples were shipped either frozen or at room temperature. The TCR was taken from a man aged 25 to 45 with acute COVID-19. Sequencing input: PBMCs or T cells enriched from blood (not recorded which).

The DNA is TGTGCCGGTACCGGGACAGGGCGTGAAAAACTGTTTTTT. Its protein product is CAGTGTGREKLFF. The rearranged segments are TRBV2 and TRBJ1-4; 9 nucleotides in the junction match TRBD1. The cysteine opens and the phenylalanine closes a CDR3 of 13 amino acids. CDR3 DNA only is kept here, 39 bases in frame from base 1. The germline V gene gives CDR1 as SNHLY and CDR2 as FYNNEI. Relative to germline, V is missing 11 bases and J is missing 7 bases, with 8 bases of the junction outside any gene match.